This TCR beta chain is drawn from a study of radiation and T cells in renal cell carcinoma. The time point is: blood 4 weeks post-SBRT, at nephrectomy. Treatment of the sample: 15 Gy SBRT to primary tumor, nephrectomy 4 weeks later. Assay used: immunoSEQ multiplex PCR; TCRdb lists only in-frame clones, some missing. The sample shows around 170,000 clones, 88% of them seen only once. The V end lost 1 base, the J end lost 4 bases, and 7 bases lay between the germline ends. The CDR3 loop spans 13 amino acids. Germline CDR1 is SGHDN and CDR2 is FVKESK. This specimen consisted of blood, obtained from a patient whose treatment included radiotherapy and nephrectomy. This TCR derives from a woman in her forties or fifties with renal cell carcinoma. The rearrangement joins TRBV14 to TRBJ1-2; D is unresolved. The CDR3 region is CASSQGHGYGYTF. The CDR3 DNA reads as TGTGCCAGCAGCCAAGGTCACGGCTATGGCTACACCTTC.